These 17 T cell receptor beta chains were sequenced from one sample in a study of cytomegalovirus exposure and HLA in healthy donors. The primer mix had 60 Vbeta and 13 Jbeta primers. Produced via immunoSEQ multiplex PCR; TCRdb's table is partial and in-frame only. The sample consists of some 200,000 clones, approximately 84% of them appearing once. The sequenced sample was PBMCs. These receptors were collected from a middle-aged woman in good health and CMV-seronegative.

The chain recombines TRBV5-1 with TRBJ2-7; 9 nucleotides match TRBD1. The junction had 8 bases not matched to a gene; V was cut back by 4 bases and J by 6 bases. CDR1 and CDR2 (germline): SGHRS, YFSETQ. This CDR3 comprises 14 residues. The CDR3 loop is CASSGGQGGGEQYF. CDR3 bases: TGCGCCAGCAGCGGGGGACAGGGCGGCGGCGAGCAGTACTTC.

This chain uses TRBV2 with TRBJ2-3; no definite D call. Trimming cost V 2 bases and J 5 bases, with 11 bases left between them. The germline V gene has CDR1 SNHLY and CDR2 FYNNEI. CDR3 length equals 14 residues. CDR3 sequence (DNA): TGTGCCAGCAGTGAACAGGTAGTAGGAGATACGCAGTATTTT. Encoded protein: CASSEQVVGDTQYF.

The chain recombines TRBV19 with TRBJ1-5; D unclear. CDR3 length: 16 amino acids. The germline CDR1 and CDR2 sequences are LNHDA and SQIVND (reference sequence). Between the trimmed V and J ends, which lost 7 bases and 0 bases, there was a span of 16 bases. The CDR3 sequence: CASTQAEGVSNQPQHF. The CDR3, as DNA: TGTGCCAGTACCCAGGCGGAGGGTGTTAGCAATCAGCCCCAGCATTTT. Filled out from reference TRBV19 and TRBJ1-5, the complete variable domain reads DGGITQSPKYLFRKEGQNVTLSCEQNLNHDAMYWYRQDPGQGLRLIYYSQIVNDFQKGDIAEGYSVSREKKESFPLTVTSAQKNPTAFYLCASTQAEGVSNQPQHFGDGTRLSIL.

This chain links TRBV19 with TRBJ1-2; tentatively, D is TRBD1 (5 bases). V gave up 8 bases and J gave up 5 bases, with 18 bases separating them. CDR1 and CDR2 (germline): LNHDA, SQIVND (reference sequence). The CDR3 has 14 amino acids. The CDR3 DNA is TGTGCCAGTGGTTTCGCCCAGACAGATTATGGCTACACCTTC. Protein product: CASGFAQTDYGYTF.

CDR3 sequence (DNA): TGTGCCAGCAGCGAGGACAGGGAAAGGGGCTATGGCTACACCTTC. Translated: CASSEDRERGYGYTF. This chain joins TRBV2 and TRBJ1-2; 8 bases are a match to TRBD1. The germline CDR1 and CDR2 sequences are SNHLY and FYNNEI. This CDR3 has 15 residues. The V and J ends lost 6 bases and 4 bases, in that order; junction bases with no gene match: 10.

The J gene is TRBJ1-2, the V gene TRBV29-1; TRBD1 is a possible D gene (5 bases). From germline, CDR1 is SQVTM and CDR2 ANQGSEA. Trimming pared 5 bases from V and 4 bases from J, leaving 17 bases between. CDR3 length: 14 amino acids. The CDR3 bases are TGCAGCGTTCGAGGGACTGCTGCCTCCTATGGCTACACCTTC. Translation gives CSVRGTAASYGYTF.

The CDR3 loop is CASSLDHPGEETQYF. The CDR3 DNA sequence: TGTGCCAGCAGCTTAGATCACCCAGGGGAGGAGACCCAGTACTTC. The chain couples TRBV7-6 to TRBJ2-5; a possible D gene is TRBD1 (6 bases). Germline CDR1 SGHVS, CDR2 FNYEAQ. The CDR3 has 15 amino acids. V was clipped by 1 base and J by 5 bases, with 14 bases between them.

The rearrangement uses TRBV7-6 and TRBJ2-5; the D gene is possibly TRBD1 (6 bases). The J call may be wrong; the DNA end is better matched by TRBJ2-7. There are 14 residues in the CDR3. The germline CDR1 and CDR2 sequences are SGHVS and FNYEAQ. The CDR3 here is CASEPGHGSYEQYF. The CDR3 nucleotides are TGTGCCAGTGAACCGGGACACGGATCCTACGAGCAGTACTTC.

The rearrangement joins TRBV13 to TRBJ2-7; weak D call: TRBD1 (6 bases). This CDR3 is 14 amino acids long. CDR1 PRHDT and CDR2 FYEKMQ come from the germline V gene (reference sequence). Trimming took 5 bases from V and 3 from J, leaving 14 bases between them. The CDR3 sequence is CASSARQDLYEQYF. The CDR3 bases are TGTGCCAGCAGCGCCCGACAGGACCTCTACGAGCAGTACTTC.

The V call is TRBV7-2, the J call TRBJ2-5; D is perhaps TRBD1 (5 bases). The CDR3 runs to 13 residues. The germline V and J ends were trimmed by 0 bases and 4 bases, with 6 bases remaining between them. Germline V CDR1 and CDR2: SGHTA, FQGNSA. This CDR3 reads CASSLARAETQYF. The CDR3 DNA reads TGTGCCAGCAGCTTAGCCAGGGCAGAGACCCAGTACTTC.

J is TRBJ1-4 and V is TRBV6-6; D is undetermined. The CDR3 runs 12 residues. V lost 7 bases and J lost 8, with 11 bases in between. Germline CDR1 and CDR2: MNHNY and SVGAGI (reference sequence). CDR3 DNA sequence: TGTGCCAGCACCTACGGGTGGGAAAAACTGTTTTTT. This gives the protein CASTYGWEKLFF.

V is TRBV7-6 and J is TRBJ1-1, with D possibly matching TRBD1 (5 bases). The CDR3 length is 17 residues. The V end lost 1 base, the J end lost 0 bases, and 15 bases lay between the germline ends. Germline V gene lookup returns CDR1 SGHVS and CDR2 FNYEAQ. CDR3 DNA: TGTGCCAGCAGCTTAGACCGACAGTCCTTCATGAACACTGAAGCTTTCTTT. It encodes CASSLDRQSFMNTEAFF.

The chain's CDR3 is CASSGGHFQETQYF. Here the CDR3 DNA reads TGTGCCAGCAGCGGCGGGCATTTCCAAGAGACCCAGTACTTC. The gene calls are TRBV5-6 and TRBJ2-5; D may be TRBD2 (5 bases). The CDR3 totals 14 residues. Germline CDR1 reads SGHDT; CDR2 reads YYEEEE. V was shortened by 4 bases and J by 1 base, with 11 bases between the two germline ends.

This chain connects TRBV2 to TRBJ1-4; a possible D gene is TRBD1 (5 bases). The V gene lost 8 bases and the J gene lost 4 bases, with 17 bases spanning the gap. The CDR3 runs 15 residues. Germline CDR1 and CDR2: SNHLY and FYNNEI. CDR3 loop: CASSEGSSRNEKLFF. CDR3 DNA sequence: TGTGCCAGCTCGGAGGGGTCTAGTCGTAATGAAAAACTGTTTTTT.

This clone was counted a single time. The J gene is TRBJ2-1, the V gene TRBV18, with 9 bases identical to TRBD1. This CDR3 spans 15 amino acids. In germline, CDR1 is KGHSH, CDR2 LQKENI. Unmatched junction bases numbered 8, after V lost 5 bases and J lost 6 bases. The CDR3 DNA reads TGTGCCAGCTCATTAGGGACAGGGCCGGGCAATGAGCAGTTCTTC. This translates into CASSLGTGPGNEQFF.

J is TRBJ1-2 and V is TRBV7-2; possibly TRBD1 for D (5 bases). In germline, CDR1 is SGHTA, CDR2 FQGNSA. V was clipped by 1 base and J by 8 bases, with 8 bases between them. There are 12 residues in the CDR3. In DNA form, the CDR3 reads TGTGCCAGCAGCTTAGGGGGCAGGGGCTACACCTTC. Protein sequence: CASSLGGRGYTF.

The chain combines TRBV19 with TRBJ2-3; TRBD1 matches at 9 bases. In germline, CDR1 is LNHDA, CDR2 SQIVND (reference sequence). Trimming removed 6 bases from V and 3 bases from J; junction bases left unmatched: 7. The CDR3 totals 15 residues. CDR3 sequence (DNA): TGTGCCAGTAGCCCGGGACAGGGTAGGACAGATACGCAGTATTTT. It encodes CASSPGQGRTDTQYF.